This T cell receptor (beta chain) was captured by sequencing in a study of blood T cell repertoires in COVID-19 (TCRdb year 2020). Looking at the study overall: Samples covering the acute and convalescent phases of COVID-19 were provided by collaborators in the United States, Italy and Spain. The prospective study material was composed of cDNA or gDNA derived from T cells, B-cell-depleted T cells, or PBMCs. Subjects who had been exposed to COVID-19, were actively infected with it, or had recovered from it provided the deeply sampled blood TCRbeta repertoires that made up the dataset. The repertoires were made available in a free public database intended to serve as a resource for research on the immune response to SARS-CoV-2. Samples were obtained from the ongoing ImmuneRACE study (first 160 participants) and from over 1,000 subjects provided by 6 global collaborators. Sample metadata almost always included a de-identified subject ID, COVID-19 status, age in years and sex. HLA class I and class II types, where available, came from metadata supplied by the sample provider rather than from assay-based typing. What the authors observed across the whole study: The amount of clinical and demographic metadata varied by source and participant and was provided uncurated.

As to this clone: Its antigen remains unidentified. Base qualities are not recorded, but no much larger clone differs from it by a single base.

Each collaborating institution followed its own protocols to collect whole blood in K2EDTA tubes. For TCRbeta analysis, collaborator samples were shipped as frozen whole blood, as isolated PBMCs, or as DNA extracted from either sample type. TCRbeta CDR3 regions were amplified from genomic DNA using the immunoSEQ Assay, a bias-controlled multiplex PCR. Concerning the study's data processing: The number of nucleated cells in each sample was estimated from the amplification of reference gene primers within the assay. Sequence reads were collapsed and filtered to measure the absolute abundance of every unique TCRbeta CDR3 rearrangement. For each sample, productive Simpson clonality was calculated as the square root of Simpson's diversity index over productive rearrangements. The table was pulled from immuneACCESS by TCRdb, which kept in-frame rearrangements only. Such tables lose some clones; where checked, under half of the loss comes from unresolved V genes, and the rest has no known cause. That table furnishes V, J and clone size, whereas the DNA furnished D and trimming. Present in this sample are around 100,000 clones, 87% of which were seen just once. Approximately 3% of the sample is taken by the ten largest.

The clonotype comes from a man aged 45 to 65 in a cohort sampled during active COVID-19. The sequenced material came from peripheral blood.

The nucleotides read TGTGCCAGTAACCTAGCGGGGATAGATGAGCAGTTCTTC. Translated, it reads CASNLAGIDEQFF. In this chain, TRBV19 is recombined with TRBJ2-1; TRBD2 matches 9 bases in the middle. Ends trimmed: V by 7 bases, J by 8 bases; bases unmatched to a gene: 6. The germline V gene (reference sequence) sets CDR1 to LNHDA and CDR2 to SQIVND. Including cysteine and phenylalanine, the CDR3 has 13 amino acids. CDR3 DNA is the only sequence kept; it has 39 bases, read in frame from the first base.